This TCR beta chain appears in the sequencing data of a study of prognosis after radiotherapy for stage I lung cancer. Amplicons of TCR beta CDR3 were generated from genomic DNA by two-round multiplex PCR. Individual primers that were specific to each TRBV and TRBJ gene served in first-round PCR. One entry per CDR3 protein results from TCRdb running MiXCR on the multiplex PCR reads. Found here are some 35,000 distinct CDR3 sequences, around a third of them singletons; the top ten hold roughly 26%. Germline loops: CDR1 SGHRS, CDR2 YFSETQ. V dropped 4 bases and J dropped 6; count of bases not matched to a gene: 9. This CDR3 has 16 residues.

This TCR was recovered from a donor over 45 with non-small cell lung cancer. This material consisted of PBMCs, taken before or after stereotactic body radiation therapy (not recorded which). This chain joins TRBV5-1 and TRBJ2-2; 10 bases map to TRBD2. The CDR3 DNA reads TGCGCCAGCAGCGAGAGCGGGAGGGCCGCGGCCGGGGAGCTGTTTTTT. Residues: CASSESGRAAAGELFF.